The 29 T cell receptor beta chains presented below share a single source sample, sequenced in a study of T cell responses to AZD1222 COVID-19 vaccine. Sequencing was performed with immunoSEQ multiplex PCR; in TCRdb, only in-frame clones are kept and a portion is missing. The sample holds more than 90,000 clones, 84% seen once. Sequenced here: peripheral blood, sampled on day 0 of AZD1222 vaccination. Every receptor here comes from an adult in good health.

The V and J genes are TRBV28 and TRBJ2-7; 14 bases align to TRBD2. V lost 7 bases to trimming and J lost 4 bases; unmatched junction nucleotides: 9. The CDR3 covers 16 residues. Per the germline V gene, CDR1 is MDHEN and CDR2 is SYDVKM. The DNA for the CDR3 is TGTGCCAGCATTCCTCCCGGGACTAGCGGGAGATACGAGCAGTACTTC. It encodes CASIPPGTSGRYEQYF.

This chain uses TRBV5-1 with TRBJ2-3, with 15 bases that match TRBD2. Germline V gene sequence: CDR1 SGHRS, CDR2 YFSETQ. This CDR3 has 16 residues. V lost 4 bases, J lost 6 bases, and 6 bases stayed unmatched. The CDR3 DNA reads TGCGCCAGCAGCCGGACTAGCGGGGGGGCCGGGGATACGCAGTATTTT. Amino acid sequence: CASSRTSGGAGDTQYF.

This clone was recorded only once. The genes are TRBV11-1 and TRBJ2-2; D not resolved. Germline CDR1 is SGHAT and CDR2 is FQDESV (reference sequence). The V end lost 6 bases, the J end lost 4 bases, and 9 bases lay between the germline ends. This CDR3 is 13 amino acids long. CDR3: CASSRPGTGELFF. CDR3 DNA: TGTGCCAGCAGTCGACCGGGCACCGGGGAGCTGTTTTTT.

The chain employs TRBV27 and TRBJ1-2; TRBD1 matches 8 bases. Germline values: CDR1 MNHEY, CDR2 SMNVEV (reference sequence). This CDR3 has 15 residues. The V and J ends lost 7 bases and 4 bases, in that order; junction bases with no gene match: 11. This CDR3 is CASTGTGQVGYGYTF. DNA for the CDR3: TGTGCCAGCACCGGGACAGGACAGGTTGGCTATGGCTACACCTTC.

V usage is TRBV14 and J usage is TRBJ2-5; TRBD2 matches at 10 bases. J gave up 5 bases and V 1 base, and 4 bases lay outside the gene matches. The CDR3 contains 15 residues. Germline CDR1 reads SGHDN; CDR2 reads FVKESK. The CDR3 DNA is TGTGCCAGCAGCCAAGCCCTAGCGGGAGTGGAGACCCAGTACTTC. Its protein is CASSQALAGVETQYF.

V gene TRBV5-4 combines with J gene TRBJ2-7; TRBD2 matches 11 bases. With V trimmed by 6 bases and J by 4 bases, 18 bases remained unmatched. Germline values: CDR1 SGHNT, CDR2 YYREEE (reference sequence). The CDR3 totals 18 residues. Here the CDR3 DNA reads TGTGCCAGCAAGTTGCTTGGGGGGACTAGCGGTGGATCATACGAGCAGTACTTC. Encoded protein: CASKLLGGTSGGSYEQYF. Full variable domain (missing parts from reference TRBV5-4 and TRBJ2-7): ETGVTQSPTHLIKTRGQQVTLRCSSQSGHNTVSWYQQALGQGPQFIFQYYREEENGRGNFPPRFSGLQFPNYSSELNVNALELDDSALYLCASKLLGGTSGGSYEQYFGPGTRLTVT.

This clone was seen once. The chain is built from TRBV11-2 and TRBJ1-5; perhaps TRBD1 as D (5 bases). Trimming shortened V by 3 bases and J by 6 bases, and 15 bases separated the two germline ends. Per germline, CDR1 SGHAT and CDR2 FQNNGV. This CDR3 is 15 amino acids long. The CDR3 nucleotides read TGTGCCAGCAGCTTGGGGTCAGGGTTGGGTCAGCCCCAGCATTTT. This gives the protein CASSLGSGLGQPQHF.

The chain recombines TRBV19 with TRBJ2-6, with D perhaps assigned TRBD1 or TRBD2 (6 bases each). CDR1 and CDR2 (germline): LNHDA, SQIVND (reference sequence). The length of the CDR3 is 19 residues. Trimming stripped 3 bases from V and 7 bases from J, with 25 bases between. The CDR3 sequence is CASSIPRYPGAAGANVLTF. The CDR3 nucleotides read TGTGCCAGTAGTATCCCCCGCTATCCGGGGGCCGCAGGCGCCAACGTCCTGACTTTC.

This clone was seen once. This CDR3 is also generated by other DNA sequences in the sample. V gene TRBV6-2 or TRBV6-3 combines with J gene TRBJ2-6; perhaps TRBD2 as D (5 bases). V dropped 7 bases and J dropped 7 bases, with 23 bases sitting between them. The CDR3 is 17 amino acids. Germline V CDR1 and CDR2: MNHEY, SVGEGT. DNA for the CDR3: TGTGCCAGCACCCCCACCGGCCGCGGCGGAGGAGCCAACGTCCTGACTTTC. Protein: CASTPTGRGGGANVLTF.

Many counts were recorded for this clone. The chain recombines TRBV29-1 with TRBJ2-3; D is undetermined. Trimming took 6 bases from V and 4 from J, leaving 17 bases between them. The CDR3 sequence is 14 residues long. CDR1 is SQVTM and CDR2 is ANQGSEA in the germline V gene. The CDR3 protein is CSVAHGPVADTQYF. The CDR3 DNA reads as TGCAGCGTGGCCCACGGGCCAGTTGCAGATACGCAGTATTTT.

This clone was seen just once. V gene TRBV12-3 or TRBV12-4 combines with J gene TRBJ1-6, with D unclear. This CDR3 has 12 residues. V gave up 6 bases and J gave up 7 bases, with 7 bases separating them. The CDR3: CASSFENSPLHF. CDR3 coding DNA: TGTGCCAGCAGCTTTGAGAATTCACCCCTCCACTTT.

This rearrangement joins TRBV6-5 to TRBJ1-2, with D hard to call. The ends were cut back, 0 bases at V and 4 bases at J, with 12 bases in the middle. Germline V CDR1 and CDR2: MNHEY, SVGAGI. This CDR3 comprises 15 residues. CDR3 amino acids: CASSYSAAGGYGYTF. In DNA form, the CDR3 reads TGTGCCAGCAGTTACTCGGCGGCAGGCGGCTATGGCTACACCTTC.

The chain combines TRBV7-6 with TRBJ1-2; unclear D gene. V lost 8 bases to trimming and J lost 2 bases, with 6 bases between them. Germline V gives CDR1 SGHVS, CDR2 FNYEAQ. CDR3 length: 11 residues. The CDR3 region is CASALNYGYTF. The CDR3 DNA follows: TGTGCCAGCGCCCTCAACTATGGCTACACCTTC.

The chain links TRBV5-1 to TRBJ1-1, with D perhaps TRBD1 (5 bases). V lost 0 bases and J lost 7, with 10 bases in between. Germline CDR1 SGHRS, CDR2 YFSETQ. The CDR3 runs to 13 residues. The CDR3 coding sequence is TGCGCCAGCAGCTTGGGAGGGGCCGGTGAAGCTTTCTTT. Translated: CASSLGGAGEAFF.

The rearrangement joins TRBV19 to TRBJ2-1, with D unclear. Germline V lookup: CDR1 LNHDA, CDR2 SQIVND (reference sequence). This CDR3 is 12 amino acids long. Trimming removed 6 bases from V and 1 base from J, with 4 bases in between. CDR3 sequence: CASSRSYNEQFF. The CDR3 DNA reads as TGTGCCAGTAGCCGGTCCTACAATGAGCAGTTCTTC.

The chain is built from TRBV2 and TRBJ2-1, with 14 positions matching TRBD2. The CDR3 loop spans 13 amino acids. The junction had 2 bases not matched to a gene; V was cut back by 7 bases and J by 9 bases. Germline values: CDR1 SNHLY, CDR2 FYNNEI. In nucleotides, the CDR3 is TGTGCCAGCACGACTAGCGGGGGGGGTGAGCAGTTCTTC. Residues: CASTTSGGGEQFF.

The chain links TRBV29-1 to TRBJ2-5; either TRBD1 or TRBD2 may fit D (6 bases each). The germline CDR1 and CDR2 sequences are SQVTM and ANQGSEA. The length of the CDR3 is 12 residues. The germline V and J ends were trimmed by 4 bases and 5 bases, with 11 bases remaining between them. DNA for the CDR3: TGCAGCGTTGGGGGGGCTTGGGAGACCCAGTACTTC. This translates into CSVGGAWETQYF.

The chain uses TRBV6-4 and TRBJ1-1, with D uncertain. The length of the CDR3 is 15 residues. CDR1 MRHNA and CDR2 SNTAGT come from the germline V gene. Deletions cut 6 bases from V and 0 bases from J, with 14 bases between. The DNA for the CDR3 is TGTGCCAGCAGATTTCGACCGAATATGAACACTGAAGCTTTCTTT. It codes for CASRFRPNMNTEAFF.

This clone was detected a few times. The rearrangement joins TRBV5-1 to TRBJ1-1; D ambiguous. V lost 4 bases and J lost 1, with 11 bases in between. The CDR3 runs to 14 residues. Germline V gene data show CDR1 as SGHRS and CDR2 as YFSETQ. The CDR3 DNA is TGCGCCAGCAGCCCTGCGACGGGGAACACTGAAGCTTTCTTT. Residues: CASSPATGNTEAFF.

This clone has just one count. The rearrangement links TRBV18 to TRBJ2-5; D gene uncertain. The germline CDR1 and CDR2 sequences are KGHSH and LQKENI. V was pared by 0 bases and J by 7 bases, with 12 bases between. The CDR3 contains 14 residues. The chain's CDR3 is CASSPPNLLWTQYF. Written as DNA, the CDR3 is TGTGCCAGCTCACCACCGAACCTGCTGTGGACCCAGTACTTC.

The J gene is TRBJ1-6, the V gene TRBV18, with 8 bases fitting TRBD1. This CDR3 region has 13 residues. Germline CDR1 and CDR2: KGHSH and LQKENI. Germline trimming cut 5 bases from V and 8 bases from J; bases unmatched to any gene: 2. The CDR3 loop reads CASSATGDSPLHF. The CDR3 nucleotides are TGTGCCAGCTCAGCGACAGGGGATTCACCCCTCCACTTT.

V and J are TRBV19 and TRBJ1-2, with unresolved D. Germline V gene lookup returns CDR1 LNHDA and CDR2 SQIVND (reference sequence). Trimming took off 3 bases at V and 1 base at J, with 6 bases between the two ends. The CDR3 is 13 amino acids. CDR3 sequence (DNA): TGTGCCAGTAGTATTAGTATTAACTATGGCTACACCTTC. Translating it yields CASSISINYGYTF.

The gene calls are TRBV9 and TRBJ1-1; D gene unclear. V lost 10 bases, J lost 0 bases, and 13 bases lay in between. The CDR3 sequence is 13 residues long. CDR1 is SGDLS and CDR2 is YYNGEE in the germline V gene. The CDR3, as DNA: TGTGCCCCTCCCGAGGCCTTGAACACTGAAGCTTTCTTT. Protein: CAPPEALNTEAFF.

CDR3 sequence reads: CASSFAGWYNEQFF. The CDR3 DNA sequence: TGTGCCAGCAGTTTTGCGGGCTGGTACAATGAGCAGTTCTTC. The V gene is TRBV28, the J gene TRBJ2-1; D might be TRBD2 (5 bases). Trimming removed 3 bases at V and 4 bases at J, with 10 bases between. Germline V gene data show CDR1 as MDHEN and CDR2 as SYDVKM. The CDR3 extends over 14 amino acids.

The chain is built from TRBV5-1 and TRBJ1-1; 8 nucleotides line up with TRBD1. The length of the CDR3 is 15 residues. Trimming took 0 bases from V and 1 from J; bases not matched to a gene: 2. Germline loops: CDR1 SGHRS, CDR2 YFSETQ. CDR3 sequence (DNA): TGCGCCAGCAGCTTGGCAGGGGGCGAGAACACTGAAGCTTTCTTT. It translates to CASSLAGGENTEAFF. The full variable domain, in which reference TRBV5-1 and TRBJ1-1 provide the parts outside the CDR3, is KAGVTQTPRYLIKTRGQQVTLSCSPISGHRSVSWYQQTPGQGLQFLFEYFSETQRNKGNFPGRFSGRQFSNSRSEMNVSTLELGDSALYLCASSLAGGENTEAFFGQGTRLTVV.

The chain uses TRBV12-2 and TRBJ2-5; TRBD1, the table's D call, lacks a check against the DNA. TRBV12-2 is an annotated pseudogene. CDR3 length equals 16 residues. The DNA for the CDR3 is TGTGCAAGTCGCTTCCGTGGACCGAACAGGGGGGAGACCCAGTACTTC. Translation gives CASRFRGPNRGETQYF.

The chain links TRBV4-2 to TRBJ1-3, with a possible D match to TRBD1 (6 bases). This CDR3 has 18 amino acids. Trimming took off 4 bases at V and 4 bases at J, with 23 bases between the two ends. Germline CDR1 LGHNA, CDR2 YNFKEQ. The CDR3 loop reads CASSPSSGTSKLGNTIYF. CDR3 bases: TGTGCCAGCAGCCCAAGCTCCGGGACATCAAAACTCGGAAACACCATATATTTT.

This chain uses TRBV6-5 with TRBJ2-3, with D possibly being TRBD1 (6 bases). Between the trimmed V and J ends, which lost 2 bases and 4 bases, there was a span of 13 bases. The CDR3 covers 15 residues. The germline gives CDR1 MNHEY, CDR2 SVGAGI. In DNA, the CDR3 is TGTGCCAGCAGTTACGGTACAGGGCGCCCAGATACGCAGTATTTT. Protein product: CASSYGTGRPDTQYF.

The V gene is TRBV4-1, the J gene TRBJ1-5, with D perhaps matching TRBD1 (6 bases). Germline loops: CDR1 MGHRA, CDR2 YSYEKL. This CDR3 has 15 residues. The V end lost 5 bases, the J end lost 7 bases, and 18 bases lay between the germline ends. This chain's CDR3 is CASSSTGGGQQPQHF. The CDR3 DNA follows: TGCGCCAGCAGCTCAACCGGGGGGGGACAACAGCCCCAGCATTTT.